This TCR beta chain is drawn from a study of OX40 agonist ivuxolimab in advanced cancers. Overall study context: Each dose-escalation patient presented with hepatocellular carcinoma, melanoma, renal cell or head and neck cancer. A male proportion of over 75% was recorded, with mean age roughly 62 years and range about 23 to 90.

Study-level points and caveats: CD4+ and CD8+ T cells in blood underwent clonal expansion by week 6 at 0.1 to 3.0 mg/kg.

The CDR3 is made up of 11 amino acids. Prior autoimmune disease or systemic immunosuppression barred patients. Turning to this clone: Its antigen is not known.

The assay was immunoSEQ multiplex PCR, and TCRdb's table has in-frame clones only and misses some. Of 70,000 to 90,000 clones in the sample, approximately 88% were seen once. The chain uses TRBV21-1 and TRBJ2-1. TRBV21-1 represents a pseudogene. The sequenced sample was CD4+ or CD8+ T cells sorted from blood, obtained in a trial of the OX40 agonist ivuxolimab. This clonotype was obtained from an adult with an advanced solid tumor such as melanoma, head and neck, liver or kidney cancer. The CDR3 DNA is TGTGCCACCCCGGGCGAGAATGAGCAGTTCTTC. As protein: CATPGENEQFF.